The next 8 T cell receptor beta chains were all read from a single sample in a study of T cell responses to AZD1222 COVID-19 vaccine. Sequencing used immunoSEQ multiplex PCR; TCRdb keeps in-frame clones, though not all of them. Of roughly 150,000 clones in the sample, 85% to 95% were seen once. Sequenced here: peripheral blood, sampled on day 0 of AZD1222 vaccination. All receptors derive from an adult in good health.

V usage is TRBV5-6 and J usage is TRBJ2-4; possibly TRBD1 for D (5 bases). The germline V gene has CDR1 SGHDT and CDR2 YYEEEE. V was clipped by 2 bases and J by 1 base, with 13 bases between them. There are 16 residues in the CDR3. The CDR3 sequence: CASSFRVSGAKNIQYF. The CDR3 nucleotides read TGTGCCAGCAGCTTCAGGGTTTCAGGGGCCAAAAACATTCAGTACTTC.

This chain links TRBV6-1 with TRBJ2-3, with 12 bases matching TRBD2. From germline, CDR1 is MNHNS and CDR2 SASEGT. This CDR3 comprises 17 residues. The J segment lost 6 bases and the V segment lost 0 bases, leaving 7 bases of the junction unmatched. The CDR3 loop is CASSEARGLAGSDTQYF. CDR3 bases: TGTGCCAGCAGTGAAGCGAGGGGACTAGCGGGCTCCGATACGCAGTATTTT.

The rearrangement joins TRBV6-5 to TRBJ2-1; TRBD1 aligns across 7 bases. The CDR3 length is 14 residues. CDR1 and CDR2 from the germline V gene are MNHEY and SVGAGI. V lost 6 bases and J lost 4; bases outside the gene matches: 6. CDR3 loop: CASSRPGQYNEQFF. In DNA, the CDR3 is TGTGCCAGCAGCCGACCGGGACAGTACAATGAGCAGTTCTTC.

This chain connects TRBV19 to TRBJ2-4, with 7 bases that match TRBD2. This CDR3 region has 15 residues. Trimming removed 3 bases from V and 1 base from J; junction bases left unmatched: 3. The germline V gene encodes CDR1 LNHDA and CDR2 SQIVND (reference sequence). DNA of the CDR3: TGTGCCAGTAGTATGAGCGGGACCGCCAAAAACATTCAGTACTTC. As protein: CASSMSGTAKNIQYF.

CDR3 in amino acids: CASSPRFMINQPQHF. CDR3 coding DNA: TGTGCCAGCTCACCTCGGTTTATGATCAATCAGCCCCAGCATTTT. The chain has TRBV18 and TRBJ1-5; D is ambiguous. Germline V gene lookup returns CDR1 KGHSH and CDR2 LQKENI. CDR3 size: 15 residues. The V end lost 3 bases, the J end lost 3 bases, and 12 bases lay between the germline ends.

The V and J genes are TRBV11-3 and TRBJ2-3; D is unresolved. Trimming cost V 6 bases and J 4 bases, with 14 bases left between them. Germline loops: CDR1 SGHNT, CDR2 YENEEA. The CDR3 sequence is 14 residues long. This CDR3 reads CASSSWRKADTQYF. In DNA form, the CDR3 reads TGTGCCAGCAGTTCGTGGCGGAAAGCAGATACGCAGTATTTT.

Ten or more counts support this clone. V and J are TRBV6-5 and TRBJ1-2; D may be TRBD1 (6 bases). Per the germline V gene, CDR1 is MNHEY and CDR2 is SVGAGI. V was clipped by 8 bases and J by 0 bases, with 10 bases between them. This CDR3 region has 13 residues. The CDR3 loop is CASRDTTNYGYTF. The CDR3 region has the DNA TGTGCCAGCCGGGACACTACTAACTATGGCTACACCTTC.

The J gene is TRBJ2-7, the V gene TRBV9, with D perhaps TRBD1 or TRBD2 (5 bases each). The CDR3 runs to 13 residues. V lost 3 bases and J 0 bases, leaving 7 bases between the germline ends. Per the germline V gene, CDR1 is SGDLS and CDR2 is YYNGEE. CDR3 nucleotides: TGTGCCAGCAGCGCAGGGAGCTCCTACGAGCAGTACTTC. It is translated as CASSAGSSYEQYF.